These 28 T cell receptor beta chains came from one sample sequenced in a study of blood T cell repertoires in COVID-19. The assay was immunoSEQ multiplex PCR, and TCRdb's table has in-frame clones only and misses some. The table records some 170,000 clones, approximately 93% of them present only once. Sequenced sample: peripheral blood. These receptor sequences come from a woman aged 60-75 years with COVID-19, enrolled during active disease.

The gene calls are TRBV7-9 and TRBJ1-4; tentatively, D is TRBD1 (5 bases). The length of the CDR3 is 14 residues. Trimming left V 1 base short and J 8 bases short, with 11 bases between. Per germline, CDR1 SEHNR and CDR2 FQNEAQ (reference sequence). The CDR3, as DNA: TGTGCCAGCAGCTTAGATGGGGAGGGGGAAAAACTGTTTTTT. It translates to CASSLDGEGEKLFF.

The V and J genes are TRBV5-4 and TRBJ1-4, with D perhaps TRBD1 (6 bases). Germline V gives CDR1 SGHNT, CDR2 YYREEE (reference sequence). Trimming left V 6 bases short and J 5 bases short, with 14 bases between. This CDR3 has 14 amino acids. The CDR3: CASTADRQNEKLFF. DNA of the CDR3: TGTGCCAGCACCGCGGACAGACAAAATGAAAAACTGTTTTTT.

V is TRBV12-3 or TRBV12-4 and J is TRBJ2-4; 7 bases align to TRBD1. This CDR3 has 13 residues. The junction had 9 bases not matched to a gene; V was cut back by 5 bases and J by 11 bases. The CDR3 region is CASSTGQLIVQYF. The DNA for the CDR3 is TGTGCCAGCAGTACGGGACAGCTAATCGTTCAGTACTTC.

The count of this clone is one. V and J are TRBV18 and TRBJ2-7; 9 bases agree with TRBD1. With V trimmed by 3 bases and J by 2 bases, 2 bases remained unmatched. The CDR3 has 14 residues. Per the germline V gene, CDR1 is KGHSH and CDR2 is LQKENI. CDR3 protein: CASSPGQGTYEQYF. The DNA of the CDR3 is TGTGCCAGCTCACCGGGACAGGGAACCTACGAGCAGTACTTC.

J is TRBJ1-5 and V is TRBV19, with 8 bases identical to TRBD1. Germline V gene lookup returns CDR1 LNHDA and CDR2 SQIVND (reference sequence). This CDR3 is 16 amino acids long. Trimming at V came to 6 bases and at J to 6 bases, leaving 13 bases not matched to a gene. CDR3 bases: TGTGCCAGTAGCAACGAACAGGGGGGCTCCCTTCAGCCCCAGCATTTT. Translating it yields CASSNEQGGSLQPQHF.

The chain combines TRBV6-2 or TRBV6-3 with TRBJ2-7; the D is unclear. The V end lost 10 bases, the J end lost 6 bases, and 19 bases lay between the germline ends. Germline V CDR1 and CDR2: MNHEY, SVGEGT. The CDR3 length is 13 residues. The chain's CDR3 is CATRPTAESEQYF. The CDR3 DNA reads TGTGCCACCCGCCCGACCGCGGAAAGCGAGCAGTACTTC.

The chain employs TRBV11-1 and TRBJ2-1; no clear D. Trimming pared 5 bases from V and 4 bases from J, leaving 12 bases between. The CDR3 consists of 14 residues. Germline V gives CDR1 SGHAT, CDR2 FQDESV (reference sequence). The CDR3 coding sequence is TGTGCCAGCAGCCCCGGCCCGGAGTACAATGAGCAGTTCTTC. Translation: CASSPGPEYNEQFF.

The V gene is TRBV4-1, the J gene TRBJ1-5; perhaps TRBD1 as D (5 bases). Trimming removed 0 bases from V and 7 bases from J, with 16 bases in between. CDR3 length: 16 amino acids. Germline values: CDR1 MGHRA, CDR2 YSYEKL. CDR3 DNA: TGCGCCAGCAGCCAAGAAGGCGCCAGGGTAAGGCAGCCCCAGCATTTT. Amino acids: CASSQEGARVRQPQHF.

This clone came up once. The chain is built from TRBV5-4 and TRBJ1-2, with D possibly being TRBD1 (6 bases). With 4 bases removed from V and 13 bases from J, the gap between germline ends came to 20 bases. The CDR3 is made up of 13 amino acids. In germline, CDR1 is SGHNT, CDR2 YYREEE (reference sequence). The CDR3 spells CASSAPNEQGPTF. Here the CDR3 DNA reads TGTGCCAGCAGCGCACCCAATGAACAGGGTCCCACCTTC.

This chain joins TRBV5-6 and TRBJ1-2; possibly TRBD1 for D (5 bases). Trimming shortened V by 4 bases and J by 1 base, and 11 bases separated the two germline ends. CDR1 SGHDT and CDR2 YYEEEE come from the germline V gene. The CDR3 length is 14 residues. The CDR3 region has the DNA TGTGCCAGCAGCCATGCACAGGTTAACTATGGCTACACCTTC. Its protein is CASSHAQVNYGYTF.

The genes are TRBV7-2 and TRBJ1-5; D is uncertain. Germline CDR1 reads SGHTA; CDR2 reads FQGNSA. Trimming took 2 bases from V and 4 from J, leaving 9 bases between them. This CDR3 spans 14 amino acids. The CDR3 sequence: CASSLTGRNQPQHF. The CDR3 nucleotides read TGTGCCAGCAGCTTAACTGGGCGAAATCAGCCCCAGCATTTT.

V gene TRBV25-1 combines with J gene TRBJ2-7; possible D gene TRBD2, 6 bases. Trimming took off 7 bases at V and 2 bases at J, with 18 bases between the two ends. Germline V gene lookup returns CDR1 MGHDK and CDR2 SYGVNS. This CDR3 is built from 15 residues. The CDR3 here is CASTPGFTGAYEQYF. DNA for the CDR3: TGTGCCAGCACCCCCGGGTTTACGGGGGCCTACGAGCAGTACTTC.

J is TRBJ2-7 and V is TRBV12-5; 8 bases line up with TRBD1. V gave up 1 base and J gave up 3 bases; unmatched junction bases: 8. Germline V CDR1 and CDR2: LGHNT, FRNRAP. The CDR3 is 16 amino acids. As DNA, the CDR3 is TGTGCTAGTGGTTTGGGCCGGACAGGGCAACACTACGAGCAGTACTTC. Amino acids: CASGLGRTGQHYEQYF.

This clone was detected a few times. This chain connects TRBV2 to TRBJ1-2; perhaps TRBD1 as D (6 bases). CDR3 length: 13 residues. Germline V gives CDR1 SNHLY, CDR2 FYNNEI. V was pared by 7 bases and J by 5 bases, with 14 bases between. This CDR3 is CASILVRGYGYTF. The CDR3 nucleotides read TGTGCCAGCATACTGGTCAGGGGTTATGGCTACACCTTC.

This chain links TRBV18 with TRBJ1-1; 11 bases fit TRBD1. Germline trimming cut 0 bases from V and 4 bases from J; bases unmatched to any gene: 1. The CDR3 runs to 15 residues. Germline CDR1 is KGHSH and CDR2 is LQKENI. CDR3 amino acids: CASSPPGTGGTEAFF. The CDR3 nucleotides read TGTGCCAGCTCACCACCCGGGACAGGGGGCACTGAAGCTTTCTTT. The entire variable domain, with the rest obtained from reference TRBV18 and TRBJ1-1, is as follows: NAGVMQNPRHLVRRRGQEARLRCSPMKGHSHVYWYRQLPEEGLKFMVYLQKENIIDESGMPKERFSAEFPKEGPSILRIQQVVRGDSAAYFCASSPPGTGGTEAFFGQGTRLTVV.

The genes are TRBV19 and TRBJ1-2; possible D gene TRBD1, 5 bases. V gave up 4 bases and J gave up 7 bases, with 19 bases separating them. Germline V gene lookup returns CDR1 LNHDA and CDR2 SQIVND (reference sequence). The CDR3 spans 15 residues. DNA for the CDR3: TGTGCCAGTAGTACTGAACGGGGGAATAATCGTGGCTACACCTTC. It yields the protein CASSTERGNNRGYTF. The whole variable domain, filled in from reference TRBV19 and TRBJ1-2, reads DGGITQSPKYLFRKEGQNVTLSCEQNLNHDAMYWYRQDPGQGLRLIYYSQIVNDFQKGDIAEGYSVSREKKESFPLTVTSAQKNPTAFYLCASSTERGNNRGYTFGSGTRLTVV.

This clone was picked up a small number of times. The rearrangement joins TRBV7-8 to TRBJ2-3; 8 bases are shared with TRBD1. J lost 0 bases, V lost 5 bases, and 10 bases had no gene match. This CDR3 has 17 residues. Germline V lookup: CDR1 SGHVS, CDR2 FQNEAQ. The CDR3 nucleotides read TGTGCCAGCAGCCAAAGACTGGGGACAGGTAGCACAGATACGCAGTATTTT. This codes for CASSQRLGTGSTDTQYF.

The rearrangement links TRBV18 to TRBJ1-2; unclear D gene. V was cut by 5 bases and J by 3 bases, with 16 bases left in between. CDR3 size: 15 residues. The germline V gene has CDR1 KGHSH and CDR2 LQKENI. For the CDR3, the DNA is TGTGCCAGCTCAAAATGGACTGCTGGGGACTATGGCTACACCTTC. Protein sequence: CASSKWTAGDYGYTF.

This chain uses TRBV11-2 with TRBJ1-1; D perhaps matches TRBD1 (6 bases). This CDR3 is built from 14 residues. The germline CDR1 and CDR2 sequences are SGHAT and FQNNGV. Trimming left V 5 bases short and J 0 bases short, with 10 bases between. CDR3 residues: CASSAGQLNTEAFF. The CDR3 DNA follows: TGTGCCAGCAGCGCCGGACAGCTGAACACTGAAGCTTTCTTT. Complete variable domain (other parts from reference TRBV11-2 and TRBJ1-1): EAGVAQSPRYKIIEKRQSVAFWCNPISGHATLYWYQQILGQGPKLLIQFQNNGVVDDSQLPKDRFSAERLKGVDSTLKIQPAKLEDSAVYLCASSAGQLNTEAFFGQGTRLTVV.

The genes are TRBV5-5 and TRBJ2-3; possible D gene TRBD2, 6 bases. There are 15 residues in the CDR3. V lost 5 bases and J lost 2, with 15 bases in between. Germline V gives CDR1 SGHKS, CDR2 YYEKEE (reference sequence). The CDR3 here is CASSRDFFSTDTQYF. CDR3 nucleotides: TGTGCCAGCAGTCGGGACTTCTTCTCCACAGATACGCAGTATTTT.

The CDR3 sequence is CASSYSGRTDPKAFF. The CDR3 bases are TGTGCCAGCAGTTACTCGGGAAGGACAGATCCGAAAGCTTTCTTT. V usage is TRBV6-6 and J usage is TRBJ1-1; the D gene is possibly TRBD1 (6 bases). CDR1 is MNHNY, CDR2 SVGAGI, per germline (reference sequence). V shed 0 bases and J shed 9 bases, with 17 bases lying between them. This CDR3 is 15 amino acids long.

The V gene is TRBV6-2 or TRBV6-3, the J gene TRBJ2-5, with 14 bases fitting TRBD2. CDR1 is MNHEY and CDR2 is SVGEGT in the germline V gene. The ends lost 5 bases at V and 5 bases at J; junction bases unmatched: 4. The CDR3 length is 15 residues. This chain's CDR3 is CASSPRLAGGETQYF. The CDR3 bases are TGTGCCAGCAGTCCCCGACTAGCGGGGGGGGAGACCCAGTACTTC.

This chain uses TRBV28 with TRBJ2-2; 9 bases agree with TRBD2. The germline V gene encodes CDR1 MDHEN and CDR2 SYDVKM. The CDR3 has 12 amino acids. The V and J ends lost 7 bases and 12 bases, in that order; junction bases with no gene match: 6. The CDR3 DNA reads TGTGCCAGCACCCTAGCGGGGTCTCAGCTGTTTTTT. Amino acid sequence: CASTLAGSQLFF.

The rearrangement uses TRBV9 and TRBJ1-2; a possible D gene is TRBD1 (6 bases). This CDR3 comprises 15 residues. Trimming pared 4 bases from V and 4 bases from J, leaving 17 bases between. Germline V gene data show CDR1 as SGDLS and CDR2 as YYNGEE. The CDR3 region has the DNA TGTGCCAGCAGCCAGACAGGCGGAACACTCTATGGCTACACCTTC. It encodes CASSQTGGTLYGYTF.

The V call is TRBV6-2 or TRBV6-3, the J call TRBJ2-7; 8 nucleotides align to TRBD1. The V segment lost 0 bases and the J segment 4 bases; nucleotides outside the gene matches: 8. The CDR3 runs 16 residues. Looked up from germline, CDR1 is MNHEY and CDR2 is SVGEGT. The CDR3 loop is CASSYSKAQGAYEQYF. The CDR3 DNA reads as TGTGCCAGCAGTTACTCGAAGGCGCAGGGGGCTTACGAGCAGTACTTC.

A single count supports this clone. The chain is built from TRBV5-6 and TRBJ2-3; D is unclear. The CDR3 has 15 amino acids. Germline V CDR1 and CDR2: SGHDT, YYEEEE. V was shortened by 0 bases and J by 6 bases, with 14 bases between the two germline ends. The CDR3 sequence is CASSLEVQAADTQYF. CDR3 bases: TGTGCCAGCAGCTTGGAGGTTCAGGCTGCGGATACGCAGTATTTT.

The chain's CDR3 is CASSRRDRGGSPLHF. CDR3 nucleotide sequence: TGTGCCAGCAGCAGGAGGGACAGGGGAGGTTCACCCCTCCACTTT. The chain employs TRBV6-5 and TRBJ1-6, with 10 bases lining up with TRBD1. Germline V gene data show CDR1 as MNHEY and CDR2 as SVGAGI. This CDR3 is 15 amino acids long. After removal of 6 bases from V and 9 bases from J, the junction contained 8 bases not matched to a gene.

The CDR3 sequence is CASSTRRQINEKLFF. The DNA for the CDR3 is TGTGCCAGTAGTACCCGGCGACAGATTAATGAAAAACTGTTTTTT. This sequence joins TRBV19 and TRBJ1-4, with a weak D call TRBD1 (5 bases). Trimming left V 4 bases short and J 4 bases short, with 13 bases between. The CDR3 consists of 15 residues. CDR1 LNHDA and CDR2 SQIVND come from the germline V gene (reference sequence).